Each of the 29 T cell receptor beta chains below was sequenced from the same sample in a study of T cell changes during pregnancy in multiple sclerosis. Data came from immunoSEQ multiplex PCR; TCRdb stores just in-frame clones and leaves some out. The top ten clones hold 1.6% of a sample with roughly 110,000 clones, 75% to 95% of them seen once. The sample in question was peripheral blood, obtained before pregnancy. These receptors were obtained from a female donor with multiple sclerosis, enrolled in a pregnancy study.

The chain links TRBV5-1 to TRBJ2-1, with TRBD2 as a possible D gene (6 bases). The germline V gene has CDR1 SGHRS and CDR2 YFSETQ. CDR3 length: 16 amino acids. V was pared by 4 bases and J by 1 base, with 15 bases between. The CDR3 sequence: CASSPGGTQSYNEQFF. CDR3 in DNA: TGCGCCAGCAGCCCAGGCGGGACTCAATCCTACAATGAGCAGTTCTTC.

About this clone itself: This sample also contains other DNA sequences that code for the same CDR3. The chain combines TRBV5-1 with TRBJ2-3, with 15 bases identical to TRBD2. Looked up from germline, CDR1 is SGHRS and CDR2 is YFSETQ. The J segment lost 6 bases and the V segment lost 4 bases, leaving 6 bases of the junction unmatched. The CDR3 totals 16 residues. CDR3 coding DNA: TGCGCCAGCAGCCCGGGACTAGCGGGGGGTCGGGATACGCAGTATTTT. Its protein product is CASSPGLAGGRDTQYF.

The chain links TRBV2 to TRBJ2-7; D may be TRBD1 (6 bases). The length of the CDR3 is 13 residues. Trimming pared 8 bases from V and 4 bases from J, leaving 15 bases between. Germline lookup yields CDR1 SNHLY and CDR2 FYNNEI. The CDR3 DNA sequence: TGTGCCAGCTCTACAGGGAGATTATACGAGCAGTACTTC. It yields the protein CASSTGRLYEQYF.

The chain couples TRBV6-5 to TRBJ2-5; D is ambiguous. V was cut by 8 bases and J by 3 bases, with 7 bases left in between. Germline-derived CDR1 and CDR2 are MNHEY and SVGAGI. The CDR3 runs to 11 residues. In DNA form, the CDR3 reads TGTGCCAGCCGCCTAGAAGAGACCCAGTACTTC. It yields the protein CASRLEETQYF.

The chain combines TRBV5-6 with TRBJ2-3, with 8 bases fitting TRBD1. With V trimmed by 4 bases and J by 1 base, 8 bases remained unmatched. The length of the CDR3 is 16 residues. CDR1 is SGHDT, CDR2 YYEEEE, per germline. The CDR3: CASSTGQGLGTDTQYF. CDR3 sequence (DNA): TGTGCCAGCAGCACCGGACAGGGTTTGGGCACAGATACGCAGTATTTT. The full variable domain, with the rest looked up from reference TRBV5-6 and TRBJ2-3, is DAGVTQSPTHLIKTRGQQVTLRCSPKSGHDTVSWYQQALGQGPQFIFQYYEEEERQRGNFPDRFSGHQFPNYSSELNVNALLLGDSALYLCASSTGQGLGTDTQYFGPGTRLTVL.

This clone was seen only once. The rearrangement uses TRBV7-8 and TRBJ1-2; 7 bases match TRBD1. CDR1 is SGHVS and CDR2 is FQNEAQ in the germline V gene. This CDR3 has 16 residues. The V segment lost 2 bases and the J segment 5 bases; nucleotides outside the gene matches: 11. In DNA form, the CDR3 reads TGTGCCAGCAGCTTAAGTTCCGCTTCAGGGGGTTATGGCTACACCTTC. Translation: CASSLSSASGGYGYTF.

CDR3 region: CASSPSRGGQIGEQYF. In nucleotides, the CDR3 is TGTGCCAGCAGCCCGAGTCGGGGGGGGCAGATTGGGGAGCAGTACTTC. The chain recombines TRBV7-9 with TRBJ2-7; TRBD2 matches at 8 bases. The CDR3 totals 16 residues. Germline-derived CDR1 and CDR2 are SEHNR and FQNEAQ (reference sequence). The ends lost 5 bases at V and 7 bases at J; junction bases unmatched: 16.

This chain connects TRBV27 to TRBJ1-2; D may be TRBD1 (6 bases). Germline CDR1 is MNHEY and CDR2 is SMNVEV (reference sequence). V was trimmed by 3 bases and J by 4 bases, leaving 15 bases between them. The CDR3 covers 15 residues. The CDR3 sequence is CASSFGQGSGYGYTF. DNA of the CDR3: TGTGCCAGCAGTTTCGGCCAGGGGAGTGGCTATGGCTACACCTTC.

This clone came up once. The chain employs TRBV7-9 and TRBJ1-1; unclear D gene. V lost 2 bases and J lost 2, with 9 bases in between. This CDR3 has 14 amino acids. Germline CDR1 reads SEHNR; CDR2 reads FQNEAQ (reference sequence). CDR3 loop: CASSLMAENTEAFF. The CDR3, as DNA: TGTGCCAGCAGCTTAATGGCAGAAAACACTGAAGCTTTCTTT. The variable domain in full, with the rest retrieved from reference TRBV7-9 and TRBJ1-1, is DTGVSQNPRHKITKRGQNVTFRCDPISEHNRLYWYRQTLGQGPEFLTYFQNEAQLEKSRLLSDRFSAERPKGSFSTLEIQRTEQGDSAMYLCASSLMAENTEAFFGQGTRLTVV.

The gene calls are TRBV27 and TRBJ2-1; 9 nucleotides align to TRBD1. V trimming: 5 bases; J trimming: 9 bases; junction bases outside the gene matches: 11. CDR1 is MNHEY, CDR2 SMNVEV, per germline (reference sequence). This CDR3 contains 15 residues. The DNA of the CDR3 is TGTGCCAGCAGTGACCGGGACAGGGCAGGTGTTGAGCAGTTCTTC. This sequence encodes CASSDRDRAGVEQFF.

This clone was counted a single time. The V and J genes are TRBV9 and TRBJ2-1, with 8 bases aligning to TRBD2. CDR3 length equals 15 residues. In germline, CDR1 is SGDLS, CDR2 YYNGEE. J lost 5 bases, V lost 1 base, and 5 bases had no gene match. DNA of the CDR3: TGTGCCAGCAGCGTAACAAGCGGGAGACACAATGAGCAGTTCTTC. Translating gives CASSVTSGRHNEQFF.

V and J are TRBV9 and TRBJ1-2; D perhaps matches TRBD1 (5 bases). This CDR3 comprises 11 residues. Germline V gene data show CDR1 as SGDLS and CDR2 as YYNGEE. Deletions cut 3 bases from V and 8 bases from J, with 8 bases between. The CDR3 region has the DNA TGTGCCAGCAGCGCCTCAGGGGGCTACACCTTC. Amino acids: CASSASGGYTF.

The chain combines TRBV5-1 with TRBJ2-3; 7 positions match TRBD1. V lost 2 bases, J lost 4 bases, and 10 bases stayed unmatched. Germline lookup yields CDR1 SGHRS and CDR2 YFSETQ. The CDR3 sequence is 16 residues long. The CDR3 loop is CASSFLTGVGADTQYF. The CDR3 DNA is TGCGCCAGCAGCTTCCTAACAGGGGTCGGAGCAGATACGCAGTATTTT.

The chain employs TRBV10-3 and TRBJ2-7; a weak D match, TRBD2 (6 bases). CDR1 and CDR2 from the germline V gene are ENHRY and SYGVKD. This CDR3 comprises 16 residues. With 7 bases removed from V and 0 bases from J, the gap between germline ends came to 19 bases. As DNA, the CDR3 is TGTGCCATCACTCCGAAGCCTAGCGCCAGCTCCTACGAGCAGTACTTC. Its protein is CAITPKPSASSYEQYF.

This chain links TRBV7-9 with TRBJ1-5, with TRBD1 matching over 9 bases. The J segment lost 5 bases and the V segment lost 0 bases, leaving 11 bases of the junction unmatched. From germline, CDR1 is SEHNR and CDR2 FQNEAQ (reference sequence). This CDR3 is 18 amino acids long. Written as DNA, the CDR3 is TGTGCCAGCAGCTTAGCCGGACCCGGGACAGGGTTTGATCAGCCCCAGCATTTT. It codes for CASSLAGPGTGFDQPQHF.

The CDR3 region has the DNA TGTGCCAGCAGTGAAGAACAGATGAACACTGAAGCTTTCTTT. It translates to CASSEEQMNTEAFF. The chain recombines TRBV2 with TRBJ1-1; no definite D call. CDR1 and CDR2 (germline): SNHLY, FYNNEI. The V gene lost 1 base and the J gene lost 0 bases, with 6 bases spanning the gap. This CDR3 region has 14 residues.

The V and J genes are TRBV4-3 and TRBJ2-7; 9 nucleotides line up with TRBD1. The V gene's germline CDR1 is LGHNA and CDR2 YSLEER. With V trimmed by 0 bases and J by 6 bases, 27 bases remained unmatched. The CDR3 loop spans 22 amino acids. The chain's CDR3 is CASSQEHRGPTGSPLWVGEQYF. Here the CDR3 DNA reads TGCGCCAGCAGCCAAGAGCACAGGGGGCCGACAGGATCCCCCCTCTGGGTGGGCGAGCAGTACTTC.

This chain joins TRBV11-2 and TRBJ1-1; weak D call: TRBD1 (5 bases). With 4 bases removed from V and 4 bases from J, the gap between germline ends came to 13 bases. Germline CDR1 is SGHAT and CDR2 is FQNNGV. This CDR3 contains 14 residues. CDR3 residues: CASSSIRGTTEAFF. CDR3 DNA sequence: TGTGCCAGCAGCTCTATTCGGGGGACCACTGAAGCTTTCTTT.

This chain joins TRBV10-3 and TRBJ1-1, with D possibly being TRBD1 (6 bases). Trimming left V 4 bases short and J 4 bases short, with 13 bases between. Germline V gives CDR1 ENHRY, CDR2 SYGVKD. The CDR3 loop spans 14 amino acids. The CDR3 loop is CAISGGQIGTEAFF. For the CDR3, the DNA is TGTGCCATCAGTGGGGGGCAGATCGGCACTGAAGCTTTCTTT.

The chain is built from TRBV29-1 and TRBJ2-5; D not certain. Germline loops: CDR1 SQVTM, CDR2 ANQGSEA. The CDR3 is made up of 12 amino acids. V lost 4 bases and J 4 bases, leaving 10 bases between the germline ends. CDR3 in DNA: TGCAGCGTTGTTGAGGTGCTAGAGACCCAGTACTTC. Translating it yields CSVVEVLETQYF.

CDR3 nucleotide sequence: TGTGCCAGCAGCGGACACAGGGGGTTGACTAATGAAAAACTGTTTTTT. Protein: CASSGHRGLTNEKLFF. J is TRBJ1-4 and V is TRBV7-8, with 8 bases aligning to TRBD1. CDR3 length: 16 residues. CDR1 is SGHVS and CDR2 is FQNEAQ in the germline V gene. J was trimmed by 2 bases and V by 5 bases; bases with no gene match: 7.

The rearrangement uses TRBV7-9 and TRBJ2-2, with D maybe TRBD1 (5 bases). Germline CDR1 and CDR2: SEHNR and FQNEAQ (reference sequence). The CDR3 runs 18 residues. The ends were cut back, 7 bases at V and 0 bases at J, with 21 bases in the middle. The CDR3: CASNSLVQGLTNTGELFF. DNA for the CDR3: TGTGCCAGCAACAGCTTAGTCCAGGGTCTCACGAACACCGGGGAGCTGTTTTTT.

Only one count was recorded for this clone. V and J are TRBV7-3 and TRBJ2-5; possible D gene TRBD1, 6 bases. Germline V gene lookup returns CDR1 SGHTA and CDR2 FQGTGA. V shed 2 bases and J shed 0 bases, with 13 bases lying between them. This CDR3 spans 16 amino acids. The CDR3 sequence: CASSLGGRGNQETQYF. The CDR3 DNA is TGTGCCAGCAGCTTAGGGGGCAGGGGAAACCAAGAGACCCAGTACTTC.

The chain links TRBV28 to TRBJ1-2; TRBD1 might be the D (6 bases). The germline CDR1 and CDR2 sequences are MDHEN and SYDVKM. Trimming stripped 3 bases from V and 4 bases from J, with 12 bases between. The CDR3 covers 14 residues. In nucleotides, the CDR3 is TGTGCCAGCAGTTTTGGACAGCTATCCTATGGCTACACCTTC. Protein product: CASSFGQLSYGYTF.

A note on this clone: At one boundary the junction diverges from the germline segment, which might be a read error. The chain couples TRBV19 to TRBJ1-5; D is perhaps TRBD1 (5 bases). CDR3 length: 13 residues. Germline V gene lookup returns CDR1 LNHDA and CDR2 SQIVND (reference sequence). The CDR3: CASSNQGNQLQHF. DNA for the CDR3: TGTGCCAGTAGCAATCAGGGCAATCAGCTCCAGCATTTT.

CDR3 DNA sequence: TGTGCCAGCAGCACCCTAGCGGGAGAAGGGGAGACCCAGTACTTC. It encodes CASSTLAGEGETQYF. The chain employs TRBV5-4 and TRBJ2-5; 10 nucleotides match TRBD2. Germline V CDR1 and CDR2: SGHNT, YYREEE (reference sequence). V was clipped by 4 bases and J by 5 bases; unmatched bases: 8. The CDR3 has 15 residues.

The rearrangement uses TRBV7-3 and TRBJ2-1, with TRBD1 as a possible D gene (5 bases). Germline CDR1 reads SGHTA; CDR2 reads FQGTGA. The CDR3 sequence is 15 residues long. V was shortened by 2 bases and J by 4 bases, with 12 bases between the two germline ends. The CDR3 region has the DNA TGTGCCAGCAGCTTAGGCTTTGGGGCTTACAATGAGCAGTTCTTC. The encoded protein is CASSLGFGAYNEQFF.

The chain uses TRBV5-1 and TRBJ2-1, with a possible D match to TRBD1 (6 bases). Germline V CDR1 and CDR2: SGHRS, YFSETQ. V lost 0 bases and J 6 bases, leaving 10 bases between the germline ends. The CDR3 has 14 residues. CDR3 DNA: TGCGCCAGCAGCTTGGGACAGGTATCCAATGAGCAGTTCTTC. This codes for CASSLGQVSNEQFF.

The rearrangement joins TRBV5-5 to TRBJ2-7; 8 bases fit TRBD1. Germline-derived CDR1 and CDR2 are SGHKS and YYEKEE (reference sequence). J was trimmed by 2 bases and V by 6 bases; bases with no gene match: 10. This CDR3 comprises 15 residues. Here the CDR3 DNA reads TGTGCCAGCACCCTAACAGGGGGTAAAACCTACGAGCAGTACTTC. Its protein is CASTLTGGKTYEQYF.